The 19 T cell receptor beta chains in this list originate from one sample, sequenced in a study of cytomegalovirus exposure and HLA in healthy donors. In the PCR, 60 Vbeta and 13 Jbeta primers were used. The data were produced by immunoSEQ multiplex PCR, yet TCRdb's version contains in-frame clones alone and is incomplete. The sample has roughly 230,000 clones, about 93% seen once; the top ten hold about 1.7%. The source material was PBMCs. The receptors originated from a girl aged 2 to 10 in good health and CMV-seronegative.

Only one count was recorded for this clone. The gene calls are TRBV2 and TRBJ2-3; 11 nucleotides agree with TRBD1. J was trimmed by 8 bases and V by 6 bases; bases with no gene match: 7. Germline CDR1 SNHLY, CDR2 FYNNEI. The CDR3 is made up of 14 amino acids. The CDR3 reads CASRPGQGALTQYF. CDR3 sequence (DNA): TGTGCCAGCAGACCCGGACAGGGGGCGCTTACGCAGTATTTT.

This chain joins TRBV10-3 and TRBJ2-1; 14 nucleotides line up with TRBD2. CDR1 is ENHRY and CDR2 is SYGVKD in the germline V gene. With 6 bases clipped from V and 9 bases from J, the junction kept 7 bases outside the gene matches. The CDR3 has 15 amino acids. The CDR3 nucleotides are TGTGCCATCAGATCGACTAGCGGGGGGGCAAGTGAGCAGTTCTTC. It is translated as CAIRSTSGGASEQFF.

The chain recombines TRBV27 with TRBJ2-7, with 9 bases that match TRBD1. The junction had 8 bases not matched to a gene; V was cut back by 3 bases and J by 5 bases. CDR1 and CDR2 from the germline V gene are MNHEY and SMNVEV (reference sequence). CDR3 length: 15 residues. The CDR3 bases are TGTGCCAGCAGTTTCAACTACAGGGGGCGGGACGAGCAGTACTTC. It translates to CASSFNYRGRDEQYF.

This chain links TRBV5-5 with TRBJ1-1; TRBD1 agrees at 7 bases. Trimming cost V 4 bases and J 1 base; bases outside gene matches: 7. CDR1 is SGHKS, CDR2 YYEKEE, per germline (reference sequence). CDR3 length: 15 amino acids. CDR3 coding DNA: TGTGCCAGCAGCCCCAGACAGGGACCGAACACTGAAGCTTTCTTT. This translates into CASSPRQGPNTEAFF. Supplemented by reference TRBV5-5 and TRBJ1-1, the full variable domain reads DAGVTQSPTHLIKTRGQQVTLRCSPISGHKSVSWYQQVLGQGPQFIFQYYEKEERGRGNFPDRFSARQFPNYSSELNVNALLLGDSALYLCASSPRQGPNTEAFFGQGTRLTVV.

The CDR3 DNA sequence: TGTGCCAGCAGCTCCTCGCTAGCTAGCGGGATAGCCAAAAACATTCAGTACTTC. The encoded protein is CASSSSLASGIAKNIQYF. J is TRBJ2-4 and V is TRBV7-2; 9 bases are a match to TRBD2. The trim removed 4 bases at V and 0 bases at J, leaving 10 bases unmatched. CDR3 length: 18 amino acids. Per the germline V gene, CDR1 is SGHTA and CDR2 is FQGNSA.

CDR3: CASSLGDRDEQYF. CDR3 sequence (DNA): TGCGCCAGCAGCTTGGGGGACAGGGACGAGCAGTACTTC. This sequence joins TRBV5-1 and TRBJ2-7; TRBD1 matches at 9 bases. Trimming cost V 0 bases and J 5 bases; bases outside gene matches: 0. The CDR3 consists of 13 residues. Germline CDR1 SGHRS, CDR2 YFSETQ.

In regard to this clone: Within the sample, other DNA sequences also encode this same CDR3. The CDR3 nucleotides are TGTGCCAGCAGTTTATCACGGGGGTACGAGCAGTACTTC. This sequence encodes CASSLSRGYEQYF. The V call is TRBV27, the J call TRBJ2-7; maybe TRBD2 (6 bases). CDR3 length: 13 residues. Deletions cut 0 bases from V and 4 bases from J, with 7 bases between. The germline gives CDR1 MNHEY, CDR2 SMNVEV (reference sequence).

The J gene is TRBJ2-2, the V gene TRBV5-1, with D perhaps TRBD2 (6 bases). The CDR3 is 16 residues long. The V gene's germline CDR1 is SGHRS and CDR2 YFSETQ. Trimming removed 3 bases from V and 3 bases from J, with 15 bases in between. As DNA, the CDR3 is TGCGCCAGCAGCTCAAACGTTGGAGGGTACACCGGGGAGCTGTTTTTT. It encodes CASSSNVGGYTGELFF.

The chain is built from TRBV6-5 and TRBJ1-5, with D unclear. Germline assignment: CDR1 MNHEY and CDR2 SVGAGI. The CDR3 contains 14 residues. The ends were cut back, 6 bases at V and 2 bases at J, with 11 bases in the middle. The CDR3 protein is CASRRTGGNQPQHF. CDR3 bases: TGTGCCAGCAGACGGACGGGAGGCAATCAGCCCCAGCATTTT.

The CDR3 here is CASSFGGRETQYF. In nucleotides, the CDR3 is TGTGCCAGCAGCTTCGGGGGGCGAGAGACCCAGTACTTC. The V gene is TRBV7-7, the J gene TRBJ2-5; D is possibly TRBD2 (7 bases). The germline V and J ends were trimmed by 3 bases and 4 bases, with 9 bases remaining between them. This CDR3 has 13 amino acids. Per the germline V gene, CDR1 is SSHAT and CDR2 is FNYEAQ (reference sequence).

The sample holds a few counts of this clone. J is TRBJ1-4 and V is TRBV7-6; a weak D match, TRBD1 (5 bases). This CDR3 has 14 amino acids. The germline CDR1 and CDR2 sequences are SGHVS and FNYEAQ. With 4 bases removed from V and 0 bases from J, the gap between germline ends came to 6 bases. CDR3 residues: CASSWGATNEKLFF. In DNA, the CDR3 is TGTGCCAGCAGCTGGGGGGCAACTAATGAAAAACTGTTTTTT.

The V and J genes are TRBV28 and TRBJ1-2; 9 positions agree with TRBD1. The CDR3 length is 18 residues. The germline CDR1 and CDR2 sequences are MDHEN and SYDVKM. With V trimmed by 6 bases and J by 2 bases, 16 bases remained unmatched. The DNA of the CDR3 is TGTGCCAGCAGCCCAGGTCTGGGACAGGGTCAAAAAAACTATGGCTACACCTTC. Encoded protein: CASSPGLGQGQKNYGYTF.

This clone appeared a few times. J is TRBJ1-1 and V is TRBV2, with TRBD1 matching over 8 bases. From germline, CDR1 is SNHLY and CDR2 FYNNEI. CDR3 length: 17 amino acids. V was clipped by 4 bases and J by 5 bases; unmatched bases: 15. This CDR3 is CASSVRGQGIGGTEAFF. The CDR3 coding sequence is TGTGCCAGCAGTGTTCGAGGACAGGGTATAGGTGGAACTGAAGCTTTCTTT.

The genes are TRBV5-6 and TRBJ2-1; tentative D call: TRBD1 (5 bases). The CDR3 has 13 amino acids. Per germline, CDR1 SGHDT and CDR2 YYEEEE. The V end was cut by 2 bases, the J end by 5 bases, with 8 bases between. In nucleotides, the CDR3 is TGTGCCAGCAGCTTTAGGGGAAACAATGAGCAGTTCTTC. Protein sequence: CASSFRGNNEQFF.

The CDR3 DNA follows: TGTGCCAGCCGTCGGGACATACCCTACGAGCAGTACTTC. Translated, it gives CASRRDIPYEQYF. The chain employs TRBV7-9 and TRBJ2-7; D is possibly TRBD1 (6 bases). Germline CDR1 is SEHNR and CDR2 is FQNEAQ (reference sequence). The CDR3 is made up of 13 amino acids. V was cut by 8 bases and J by 2 bases, with 13 bases left in between.

The chain is built from TRBV30 and TRBJ1-2, with D possibly TRBD1 on 6 matching bases. The germline V and J ends were trimmed by 3 bases and 8 bases, with 10 bases remaining between them. Germline CDR1 and CDR2: GTSNPN and SVGIG (reference sequence). This CDR3 region has 11 residues. The CDR3: CAWRQGGGYTF. CDR3 bases: TGTGCCTGGAGACAGGGCGGGGGCTACACCTTC.

The chain employs TRBV27 and TRBJ2-7; maybe TRBD1 (5 bases). V shed 6 bases and J shed 4 bases, with 19 bases lying between them. CDR1 is MNHEY and CDR2 is SMNVEV in the germline V gene (reference sequence). The CDR3 covers 15 residues. CDR3 protein: CASSPTQGAPYEQYF. CDR3 in DNA: TGTGCCAGCAGCCCTACCCAGGGTGCCCCGTACGAGCAGTACTTC.

The gene calls are TRBV11-2 and TRBJ1-3; D gene unclear. Germline CDR1 reads SGHAT; CDR2 reads FQNNGV. Trimming shortened V by 0 bases and J by 0 bases, and 9 bases separated the two germline ends. This CDR3 has 16 amino acids. The DNA for the CDR3 is TGTGCCAGCAGCTTAGAAGGAGCGGCCTCTGGAAACACCATATATTTT. Translation gives CASSLEGAASGNTIYF.

This clone has just one count. This chain links TRBV18 with TRBJ2-6; TRBD1 is a possible D gene (5 bases). This CDR3 contains 15 residues. Germline CDR1 reads KGHSH; CDR2 reads LQKENI. Trimming took 2 bases from V and 0 from J, leaving 5 bases between them. The chain's CDR3 is CASSPGASGANVLTF. CDR3 coding DNA: TGTGCCAGCTCACCAGGGGCCTCTGGGGCCAACGTCCTGACTTTC.